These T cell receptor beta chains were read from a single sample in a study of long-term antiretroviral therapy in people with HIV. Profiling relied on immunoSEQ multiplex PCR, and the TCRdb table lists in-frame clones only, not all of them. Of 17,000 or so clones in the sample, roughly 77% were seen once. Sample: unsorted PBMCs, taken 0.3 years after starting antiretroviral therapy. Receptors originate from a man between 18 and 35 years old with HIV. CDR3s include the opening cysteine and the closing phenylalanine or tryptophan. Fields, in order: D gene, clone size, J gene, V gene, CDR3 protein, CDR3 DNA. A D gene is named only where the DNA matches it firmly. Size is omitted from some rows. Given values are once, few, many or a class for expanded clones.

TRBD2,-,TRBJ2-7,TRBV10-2,CASSGGGYYEQYF,TGCGCCAGCAGTGGCGGGGGATATTACGAGCAGTACTTC
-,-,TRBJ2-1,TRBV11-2,CASSFGQGRTYNEQFF,TGTGCCAGCAGCTTCGGTCAGGGGAGGACCTACAATGAGCAGTTCTTC
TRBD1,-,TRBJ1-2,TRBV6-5,CASSTHQGADYGYTF,TGTGCCAGCAGTACCCACCAGGGGGCGGACTATGGCTACACCTTC
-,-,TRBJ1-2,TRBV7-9,CASSLTALGGYTF,TGTGCCAGCAGCTTAACAGCTTTAGGGGGTTACACCTTC
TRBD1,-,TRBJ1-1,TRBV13,CASSLGTGGFQAEAFF,TGTGCCAGCAGCTTAGGGACAGGGGGCTTTCAGGCGGAAGCTTTCTTT
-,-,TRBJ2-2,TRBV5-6,CASSFHPPGELFF,TGTGCCAGCAGCTTCCACCCCCCGGGGGAGCTGTTTTTT
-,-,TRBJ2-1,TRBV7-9,CASSHDRNEQFF,TGTGCCAGCAGCCACGACAGGAATGAGCAGTTCTTC
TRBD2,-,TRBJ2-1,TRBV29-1,CSVETPGRGGRPGEQFF,TGCAGCGTTGAAACCCCCGGGCGGGGGGGCCGTCCTGGCGAGCAGTTCTTC
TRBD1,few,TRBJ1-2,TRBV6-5,CASSLGQGNGYTF,TGTGCCAGCAGTCTCGGACAGGGAAATGGCTACACCTTC
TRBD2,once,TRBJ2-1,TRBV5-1,CASSLGGAVNEQFF,TGCGCCAGCAGCCTCGGGGGGGCCGTAAATGAGCAGTTCTTC
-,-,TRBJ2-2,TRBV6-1,CANRAYTGELFF,TGTGCTAACAGGGCTTACACCGGGGAGCTGTTTTTT
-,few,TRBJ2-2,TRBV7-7,CASSLEGGELFF,TGTGCTAGCAGCTTAGAAGGCGGGGAGCTGTTTTTT
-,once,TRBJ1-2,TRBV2,CASSLDAFVGSYTF,TGTGCCAGCAGCTTAGACGCATTCGTGGGGAGCTACACCTTC
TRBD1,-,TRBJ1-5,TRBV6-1,CASSEFGTGVGQPQHF,TGTGCCAGCAGTGAATTCGGGACAGGGGTTGGTCAGCCCCAGCATTTT
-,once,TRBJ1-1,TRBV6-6,CASSYEGREAFF,TGTGCCAGCAGTTACGAGGGCAGGGAAGCTTTCTTT
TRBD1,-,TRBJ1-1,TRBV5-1,CASSIQGANTEAFF,TGCGCCAGCAGTATCCAGGGGGCTAACACTGAAGCTTTCTTT
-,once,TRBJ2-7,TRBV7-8,CASSIWGLLVGYEQYF,TGTGCCAGCAGCATATGGGGCCTACTAGTTGGCTACGAGCAGTACTTC
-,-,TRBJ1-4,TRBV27,CASGDGLREKLFF,TGTGCCAGCGGGGACGGACTACGTGAAAAACTGTTTTTT
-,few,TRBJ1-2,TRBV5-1,CASSFPQGGYGYTF,TGCGCCAGCAGCTTCCCACAGGGCGGCTATGGCTACACCTTC
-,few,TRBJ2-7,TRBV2,CASSGGAFYEQYF,TGTGCCAGCAGTGGGGGGGCGTTCTACGAGCAGTACTTC
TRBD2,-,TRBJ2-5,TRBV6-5,CASSPGGAETQYF,TGTGCCAGCAGCCCCGGGGGGGCAGAGACCCAGTACTTC
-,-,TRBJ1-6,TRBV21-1,CASSLPGQGFSPLHF,TGTGCCAGCAGCCTTCCCGGACAGGGATTTTCACCCCTCCACTTT
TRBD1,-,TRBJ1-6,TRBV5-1,CASSLERTGGAYSPLHF,TGCGCCAGCAGCTTGGAAAGGACAGGGGGCGCCTATTCACCCCTCCACTTT
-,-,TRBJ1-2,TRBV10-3,CAINLDGEGYTF,TGTGCCATCAACCTGGACGGGGAAGGCTACACCTTC
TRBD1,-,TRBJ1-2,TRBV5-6,CASSGKTTGVDGYTF,TGTGCCAGCAGCGGCAAAACGACAGGGGTGGATGGCTACACCTTC
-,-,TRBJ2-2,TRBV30,CAWMVDTGELFF,TGTGCCTGGATGGTGGACACCGGGGAGCTGTTTTTT
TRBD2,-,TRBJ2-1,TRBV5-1,CASSFIGLSGVYNEQFF,TGCGCCAGCAGCTTTATAGGGCTTAGCGGGGTTTACAATGAGCAGTTCTTC
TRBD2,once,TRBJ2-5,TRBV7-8,CASSLALAGAVETQYF,TGTGCCAGCAGCTTAGCTCTAGCGGGGGCTGTTGAGACCCAGTACTTC
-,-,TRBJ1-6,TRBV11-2,CATAAGRSSYNSPLHF,TGTGCCACAGCGGCAGGCAGGAGCTCCTATAATTCACCCCTCCACTTT
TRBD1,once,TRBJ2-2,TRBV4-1,CASSQDPGQGATGELFF,TGCGCCAGCAGCCAAGATCCAGGACAGGGGGCAACCGGGGAGCTGTTTTTT
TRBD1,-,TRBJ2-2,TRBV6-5,CARDRSITGELFF,TGTGCCAGGGACAGGTCGATCACCGGGGAGCTGTTTTTT
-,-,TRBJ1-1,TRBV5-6,CASSWDRGKLNTEAFF,TGTGCCAGCAGCTGGGACCGCGGTAAGTTGAACACTGAAGCTTTCTTT
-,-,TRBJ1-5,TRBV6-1,CASGGRREDQPQHF,TGTGCCAGCGGGGGGAGGAGGGAGGATCAGCCCCAGCATTTT
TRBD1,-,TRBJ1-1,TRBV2,CASSGQGAVWTEAFF,TGTGCCAGCAGTGGACAGGGGGCTGTCTGGACTGAAGCTTTCTTT
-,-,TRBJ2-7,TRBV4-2,CASSQSRLASYEQYF,TGTGCCAGCAGCCAAAGCAGACTGGCCTCCTACGAGCAGTACTTC
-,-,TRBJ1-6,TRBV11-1,CASSFVRARSSYNSPLHF,TGTGCCAGCAGCTTTGTTCGAGCCAGGAGTTCCTATAATTCACCCCTCCACTTT
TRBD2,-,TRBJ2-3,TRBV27,CASSLMSGGARDTQYF,TGTGCCAGCAGTTTAATGAGCGGGGGGGCGAGAGATACGCAGTATTTT
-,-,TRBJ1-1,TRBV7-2,CASSFSSGNTEAFF,TGTGCCAGCAGCTTTTCATCCGGGAACACTGAAGCTTTCTTT
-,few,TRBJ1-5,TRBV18,CASSVSGNQPQHF,TGTGCCAGCTCGGTCAGTGGGAATCAGCCCCAGCATTTT
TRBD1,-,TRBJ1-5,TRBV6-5,CASSTRGPGGQPQHF,TGTGCCAGCAGTACCAGGGGGCCAGGCGGACAGCCCCAGCATTTT
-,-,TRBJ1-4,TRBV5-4,CASSGREGEKLFF,TGTGCCAGCAGCGGACGTGAGGGTGAAAAACTGTTTTTT
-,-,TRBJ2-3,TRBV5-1,CASSLAQGADTQYF,TGCGCCAGCAGCTTGGCCCAGGGAGCAGATACGCAGTATTTT